Sequencing of this T cell receptor beta chain was carried out in a study of blood T cell repertoires in COVID-19 (dated by TCRdb to the early 2020s). About the full investigation: The collaborator samples originated in the United States, Italy and Spain and spanned the acute and convalescent phases of COVID-19. Deeply sampled blood TCRbeta repertoires from subjects exposed to, actively infected with, or recovered from COVID-19 were included in the dataset. The material from the prospective study consisted of cDNA or gDNA derived from T cells, B-cell-depleted T cells, or PBMCs. Sample metadata almost always included a de-identified subject ID, COVID-19 status, age in years and sex. The repertoires were released in a freely available public database intended as a resource for research on the immune response to SARS-CoV-2. Samples were obtained from the ongoing ImmuneRACE study (first 160 participants) and from 950 to 1,500 subjects provided by 6 global collaborators. HLA class I and class II types, where available, came from metadata supplied by the sample provider rather than from assay-based typing.

Overall study results and their limits: The amount of clinical and demographic metadata varied by source and participant and was provided uncurated.

Whole blood was collected in K2EDTA tubes by collaborating institutions according to the institutions' own protocols. For TCRbeta analysis, collaborators shipped samples in one of three forms: frozen whole blood, isolated PBMCs, or DNA extracted from either of those sample types. About this clone: Its specific antigen is unknown. Base qualities are not at hand, and no much larger clone is one base apart.

The germline V gene provides CDR1 SGHDN and CDR2 FVKESK. The CDR3 covers 16 residues, taking in both the cysteine and the phenylalanine. Of the read, only the CDR3 DNA is kept; its 48 bases are in frame from base 1. For this chain, trimming is 1 base at the V end and 3 bases at the J end, and the number of junction bases without a gene match is 5. The immunoSEQ Assay, a bias-controlled multiplex PCR, was used to amplify TCRbeta CDR3 regions from genomic DNA. The paper's processing steps were these. The number of nucleated cells in each sample was estimated by amplification of reference gene primers within the assay. To quantify the absolute abundance of each unique TCRbeta CDR3 rearrangement, sequence reads were collapsed and filtered. For each sample, productive Simpson clonality was calculated as the square root of Simpson's diversity index across productive rearrangements. In TCRdb, the immuneACCESS table is reduced to in-frame sequences with V and J assigned. These tables do not hold every clone; where another copy was compared, an unresolved V gene accounts for under half, and the others remain unexplained. The DNA was the basis for D and trimming; V, J and clone size are from that table. The sample includes about 89,000 clones, with over 60% observed a single time. The top ten clones comprise around 50% of the sample.

The V and J segments used are TRBV14 and TRBJ2-1; 8 junctional bases match TRBD1. This TCR derives from a human donor in a cohort sampled during active COVID-19. Sequencing was done on a sample of peripheral blood. The bases read TGTGCCAGCAGCCAAGGGACAGGGTTGAGCTACAATGAGCAGTTCTTC. Its protein reads: CASSQGTGLSYNEQFF.